This T cell receptor beta chain emerged from a study of cytomegalovirus exposure and HLA in healthy donors (TCRdb year 2017). General notes on the study: An earlier analysis of 587 of the donors reported 276 Gb of sequence data and 117 million unique TCR beta sequences obtained from approximately 180 million T cells. Donor age, sex, ethnicity and CMV serostatus were compiled together with the repertoire data. A later analysis re-analyzed previously published TCR beta repertoires from about 600 donors and added high-resolution HLA genotyping to study TCR occurrence patterns. All discovery cohort repertoires had been generated on a single sequencing platform. The aim of the study was to test whether cataloging public T cell receptors could identify signatures of past pathogen exposure. Roughly five DR-DQ haplotypes were handled as single units for association and clustering because linkage in the cohort was strong. Among some 410 genotyped donors of the cohort, an average of approximately 240,000 unique TCR beta nucleotide sequences were sequenced per donor, roughly a sixth of them non-productive. The genetic ancestry cluster associated with self-reported Caucasian donors included about four fifths of the approximately 430 genotyped donors. The later analysis used no new phenotypic data to find candidate immune exposures, relying instead on TCR beta sequences and their occurrence across donors. An earlier analysis of around 580 of the donors used high-throughput TCR beta sequencing to judge whether each TCR beta V gene segment behaved as functional or pseudogenic. High-throughput TCR immunosequencing, statistical association of individual TCRs with disease status, and machine learning were combined to predict cytomegalovirus infection status. The study used immunosequencing to profile the T cell repertoires of several hundred subjects and linked those repertoires to cytomegalovirus serostatus. In a later genetic analysis, genome-wide SNP genotypes for about three fifths of the roughly 670 donors were used, and that subset was treated as a discovery cohort. Typing coverage varied by locus: roughly 620-640 donors for A, B, C, DRB1 and DQB1; roughly 500 for DQA1; some 610 for DPA1; approximately 450 for DPB1. Around 320 gigabases of sequencing data and roughly 90 million unique TCR sequences were included in an early release covering several hundred HLA-typed donors. HLA typing included class I and class II loci at four-digit resolution. Along with the roughly 700-subject first cohort, a separate validation cohort of over 90 different subjects was used. The paper as a whole reports these results and caveats: Because the 87-base-pair reads could not distinguish some IMGT-functional V segments, including TRBV6-2 and TRBV6-3, those segments were excluded. The authors suggested that the approach could potentially be generalized to other disease states and immunological phenotypes. The presence/absence analyses assumed that sequencing depth was roughly uniform across donors, and that assumption may not be true. A cluster of highly shared sequence variants was judged likely to be a technical artifact of the sequencing pipeline. Immune exposure information for the cohort was limited to CMV serostatus. A total of 150 to 200 TCR beta chains were listed by the study as associated with cytomegalovirus. According to a later analysis, TCR association rates differed among HLA loci, with DRB1 alleles showing the most associated TCRs and HLA-C alleles showing the fewest. In an earlier analysis of approximately 590 of the donors, most TCR beta V segments appeared in productive rearrangements about 87% or about 30% of the time, broadly matching IMGT annotations. Because HLA typing was missing for some donors at each locus, association tests included only the typed subset. When HLA alleles, especially DR and DQ, strongly co-occurred, attributing TCR associations to individual alleles was difficult. At a false discovery rate of 0.05, a later analysis linked around 15,000 TCR beta sequences to specific HLA alleles. In this cohort, only TCR beta chains were sequenced, and detectable features were limited by the absence of alpha or paired-chain data. A further reported finding was that TCR beta sequences accurately predicted the HLA-A and HLA-B alleles for most subjects in the first cohort. According to a later analysis, parvovirus B19, influenza, CMV and Epstein-Barr virus appeared linked to several top co-occurrence clusters. In a later analysis, HLA-associated TCR beta chains were found to be more clonally expanded and to have lower generation probabilities than equally common non-associated chains. A few of the identified cytomegalovirus-associated TCR beta chains were confirmed in vitro to be specific for cytomegalovirus antigens. While some public TCRs were present in many individuals, most TCR sequences turned up only very rarely across donors. The classifier was reported to diagnose cytomegalovirus status with high specificity and sensitivity in both the original cohort and the validation cohort. Linkage disequilibrium might explain the correlated functional status among segregating V segments, but an unknown experimental factor could not be ruled out. An association between a missense DCLRE1C variant and V-gene and J-gene trimming of TCR beta chains was found in a later genetic analysis and replicated in an independent cohort. Most CMV-associated TCR beta chains appeared to be HLA-restricted in a later analysis, and the HLA associations seemed to be driven largely by CMV exposure. In a later genetic analysis, fewer N-insertions in productive TCRs were reported among donors in an Asian-associated ancestry cluster than the approximately 670-donor mean. The earlier analysis of 450 to 700 of the donors excluded approximately 15 rarely observed V segments, including chromosome 9 orphons, because counts were too low.

The cohort comprised approximately 700 healthy bone marrow donors. At the time of sampling, all cohort members were nominally healthy, though unrecorded immune exposures were likely present. The donor tested CMV seropositive and was one of the 289 seropositive cohort members. Each donor provided a peripheral blood sample, and peripheral blood mononuclear cells were used for TCR beta sequencing. The Qiagen DNeasy Blood Extraction Kit was used to extract genomic DNA from the blood cell samples. Libraries came from the immunoSEQ multiplex PCR assay. The multiplex PCR relied on a mix of 60 forward primers for TCR Vbeta segments and 13 reverse primers for TCR Jbeta segments. A multiplex PCR assay on genomic DNA amplified the CDR3 region of rearranged TCR beta genes. The amplified TCR beta libraries were sequenced on the Illumina HiSeq System as 87-base-pair reads. The authors' analysis ran thus. Across the 666 repertoires, a later analysis counted 60 million to 90 million unique TCR beta chains, about 10 million of which were shared by at least two donors. Raw reads were error-corrected and collapsed into unique sequences by a nearest-neighbor algorithm in which closely related sequences were merged to remove PCR and sequencing errors. Alignment of CDR3 sequences to IMGT reference sequences was used to assign V, D and J gene segments. Each retained sequence needed at least a six-nucleotide match to both a V gene segment and a J gene segment. Rearrangements were called productive when the CDR3 lacked stop codons and stayed in frame with V and J; all others were non-productive. CDR3 was defined according to IMGT convention as the region running from the second conserved V-encoded cysteine to the conserved J-encoded phenylalanine. Sequences without an unambiguous match to a single V gene segment were excluded from the earlier analysis of several hundred of the donors. In an earlier analysis of a few hundred of the donors, V segments were called functional above 56.7% productive rearrangements and were called segregating when the between-donor standard deviation exceeded 5%. A statistical classification framework was built to diagnose cytomegalovirus status from the catalog of TCR beta chain sequences. In a later analysis, TCR nucleotide sequences were compared against IMGT/GENE-DB human TR gene sequences so that V and J genes could be assigned. In a later analysis, CDR3 sequences and most-parsimonious VDJ recombination scenarios were assigned using the TCRdist pipeline. In a later analysis, each TCR beta chain was defined by its CDR3 amino acid sequence together with its V-gene family, and reads lacking a unique V-gene family were excluded. A later analysis removed nearly 600 highly shared, low-generation-probability nucleotide sequences to deal with suspected cross-contamination and a sequencing artifact. In a later analysis, a clonal expansion index for each public chain was calculated from normalized within-repertoire ranks of inferred template counts. In a later analysis, generation probabilities were computed with a VDJ recombination model fitted to out-of-frame rearrangements, and the resulting probabilities were checked against IGoR. In a later analysis, hypergeometric tests were used to score TCR-TCR, TCR-HLA and TCR-CMV co-occurrence, with a repertoire-size bias correction applied to TCR pairs. False discovery rates were estimated in a later analysis by permuting HLA or CMV assignments 20 times. In a later analysis, co-occurring TCRs were grouped using DBSCAN, and TCRdist sequence similarity was added for clustering within HLA-allele-positive subsets. Repertoires with fewer than 30,000 or more than 120,000 public chains were left out of co-occurrence clustering, as were about five repertoires with anomalous nucleotide sharing. TCRdb re-hosts the immuneACCESS table, in-frame sequences only. Its copies lack some clones; in the studies checked, an unresolved V gene accounts for under half of them, and the cause for the rest is not known. V, J and clone size reflect that table, while D and trimming were determined from the DNA. In this sample the table shows around 130,000 clones, 70% to 75% of which occur a single time. Of the sample, more than 2% is held by the ten largest clones.

Reading from cysteine to phenylalanine, the CDR3 counts 14 amino acids. The entry retains the CDR3 DNA only, 42 bases that are in frame from base 1. V ends up 5 bases short and J 5 bases short, with an unmatched junction base count of 5. The germline V gene (reference sequence) yields GTSNPN for CDR1 and SVGIG for CDR2. As for this clone: What antigen it recognizes has not been identified. Per-base qualities were not stored, and no clone one base away is much larger.

Sample: PBMCs. The origin of this receptor is a woman in her forties in good health and CMV-seropositive. The sequence links TRBV30 to TRBJ2-2; TRBD1 fits 10 bases in the junction. The nucleotide sequence is TGTGCCTGGGGAGGGACAGGGGAAACCGGGGAGCTGTTTTTT. It translates as CAWGGTGETGELFF. Here the CDR3 is joined to the reference TRBV30 and TRBJ2-2 genes, and the full variable domain is: SQTIHQWPATLVQPVGSPLSLECTVEGTSNPNLYWYRQAAGRGLQLLFYSVGIGQISSEVPQNLSASRPQDRQFILSSKKLLLSDSGFYLCAWGGTGETGELFFGEGSRLTVL.